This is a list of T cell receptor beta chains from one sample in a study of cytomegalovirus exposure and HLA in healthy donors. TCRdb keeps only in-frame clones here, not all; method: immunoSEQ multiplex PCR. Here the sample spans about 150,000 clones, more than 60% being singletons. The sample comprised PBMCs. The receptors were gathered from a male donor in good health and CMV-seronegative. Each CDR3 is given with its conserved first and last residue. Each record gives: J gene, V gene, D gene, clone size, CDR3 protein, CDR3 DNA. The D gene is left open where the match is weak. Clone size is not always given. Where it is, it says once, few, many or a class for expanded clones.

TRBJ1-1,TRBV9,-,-,CASSAGRGGVTEAFF,TGTGCCAGCAGCGCCGGACGGGGAGGTGTCACTGAAGCTTTCTTT
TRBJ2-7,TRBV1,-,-,CTSSQGPGTSGGGLTYEQYF,TGCACCAGCAGCCAAGGGCCCGGGACTAGCGGGGGGGGCCTAACCTACGAGCAGTACTTC
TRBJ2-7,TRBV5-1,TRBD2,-,CASSLVAGASPYEQYF,TGCGCCAGCAGCTTGGTAGCGGGGGCCTCGCCCTACGAGCAGTACTTC
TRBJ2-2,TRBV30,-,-,CAWGRRADTGELFF,TGTGCCTGGGGGAGGAGGGCCGACACCGGGGAGCTGTTTTTT
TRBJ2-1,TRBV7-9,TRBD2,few,CARSFFRGGQDFNEQFF,TGTGCCAGAAGTTTTTTCCGGGGGGGCCAGGACTTCAATGAGCAGTTCTTC
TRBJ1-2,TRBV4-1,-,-,CASSQDSQQGSALGYTF,TGCGCCAGCAGCCAAGATAGCCAACAGGGTTCGGCGTTGGGCTACACCTTC
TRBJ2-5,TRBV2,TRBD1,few,CASSGNRGETQYF,TGTGCCAGCAGTGGGAACAGGGGAGAGACCCAGTACTTC
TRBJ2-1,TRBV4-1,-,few,CASSQGWAVRGEQFF,TGCGCCAGCAGCCAAGGATGGGCGGTCCGGGGAGAGCAGTTCTTC
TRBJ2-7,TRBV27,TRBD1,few,CASSSPPYGQAGRYEQYF,TGTGCCAGCAGTTCCCCACCCTACGGACAGGCTGGGAGATACGAGCAGTACTTC
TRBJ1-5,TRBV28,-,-,CASTFIGRVINQPQHF,TGTGCCAGCACCTTTATCGGCAGGGTAATCAATCAGCCCCAGCATTTT
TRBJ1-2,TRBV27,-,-,CASSQEGNYGYTF,TGTGCCAGCAGTCAGGAGGGGAACTATGGCTACACCTTC
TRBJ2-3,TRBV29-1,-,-,CSVVSREDTQYF,TGCAGCGTTGTCTCGAGGGAAGATACGCAGTATTTT
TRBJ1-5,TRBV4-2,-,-,CASSWALDSTNQPQHF,TGTGCCAGCAGCTGGGCCTTAGACAGTACCAATCAGCCCCAGCATTTT
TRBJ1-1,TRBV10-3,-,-,CAISGSSRESRLLF,TGTGCCATCAGTGGAAGTAGCAGGGAAAGCCGGCTCCTCTTT
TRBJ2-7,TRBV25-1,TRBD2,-,CATPPRTSGSYEQYF,TGTGCCACCCCCCCCCGGACTAGCGGGAGCTACGAGCAGTACTTC
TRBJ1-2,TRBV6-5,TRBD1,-,CASSLTDRGCGYTF,TGTGCCAGCAGTCTTACTGACAGGGGTTGTGGCTACACCTTC
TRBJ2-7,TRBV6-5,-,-,CASSFRGTDEQYF,TGTGCCAGCAGTTTCAGGGGTACAGACGAGCAGTACTTC
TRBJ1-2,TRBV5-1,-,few,CASSLAGDSAIWGYTF,TGCGCCAGCAGCTTGGCCGGGGATTCGGCCATATGGGGCTACACCTTC
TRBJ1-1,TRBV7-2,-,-,CASSLRGGRHTEAFF,TGTGCCAGCAGCCTAAGGGGAGGGCGGCACACTGAAGCTTTCTTT
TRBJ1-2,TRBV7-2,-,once,CASSRGLDGYTF,TGTGCCAGCAGCCGCGGGCTGGATGGCTACACCTTC
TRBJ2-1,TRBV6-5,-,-,CASSSLGSTGYNEQFF,TGTGCCAGCAGTTCCCTCGGATCTACAGGGTACAATGAGCAGTTCTTC
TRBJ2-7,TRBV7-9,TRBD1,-,CSSTSDLGQGASEQYF,TGTTCCAGCACCTCAGACCTGGGACAGGGGGCATCCGAGCAGTACTTC
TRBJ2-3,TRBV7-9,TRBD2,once,CSSSLEASGGTSTDTQYF,TGTTCCAGCAGCTTAGAGGCTAGCGGGGGTACTAGCACAGATACGCAGTATTTT
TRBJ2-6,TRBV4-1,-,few,CASSQDYSSGANVLTF,TGCGCCAGCAGCCAAGATTACAGCTCTGGGGCCAACGTCCTGACTTTC
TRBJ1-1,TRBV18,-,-,CASSPRQTNTEAFF,TGTGCCAGCTCACCACGACAGACGAACACTGAAGCTTTCTTT
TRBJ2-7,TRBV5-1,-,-,CASSLAGGAREQYF,TGCGCCAGCAGCTTGGCCGGAGGTGCTCGGGAGCAGTACTTC
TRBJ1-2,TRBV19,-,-,CASSILGGGYTF,TGTGCCAGTAGTATTTTAGGGGGTGGCTACACCTTC
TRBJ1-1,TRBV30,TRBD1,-,CAWKRGGRTEAFF,TGTGCCTGGAAAAGAGGGGGCAGGACTGAAGCTTTCTTT
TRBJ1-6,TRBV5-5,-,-,CASTPVPAGVDSPLHF,TGTGCCAGCACCCCCGTCCCGGCAGGGGTCGATTCACCCCTCCACTTT
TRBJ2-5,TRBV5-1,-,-,CASSLVRPSEETQYF,TGCGCCAGCAGCTTGGTACGGCCTAGCGAAGAGACCCAGTACTTC
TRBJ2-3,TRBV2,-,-,CASRLATSTDTQYF,TGTGCCAGCAGACTTGCTACTAGCACAGATACGCAGTATTTT
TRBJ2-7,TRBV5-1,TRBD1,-,CASRNGGTGGYEQYF,TGCGCCAGCAGAAACGGGGGGACAGGGGGGTACGAGCAGTACTTC
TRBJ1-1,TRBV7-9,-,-,CASSWTQGNTEAFF,TGTGCCAGCAGCTGGACGCAGGGGAACACTGAAGCTTTCTTT
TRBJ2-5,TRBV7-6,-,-,CASSLAGGETQYF,TGTGCCAGCAGCTTAGCAGGGGGTGAGACCCAGTACTTC
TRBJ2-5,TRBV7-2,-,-,CASSSLGPGTQYF,TGTGCCAGCAGCTCCCTCGGCCCGGGGACCCAGTACTTC
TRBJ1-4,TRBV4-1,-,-,CASSRDRSYNEKLFF,TGCGCCAGCAGCCGAGACCGGAGTTATAATGAAAAACTGTTTTTT
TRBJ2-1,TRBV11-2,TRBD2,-,CASSSLAGSEEQFF,TGTGCCAGCAGCTCCTTAGCGGGGTCGGAGGAGCAGTTCTTC
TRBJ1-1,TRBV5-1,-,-,CASSPVRDTEAFF,TGCGCCAGCAGCCCCGTCCGGGACACTGAAGCTTTCTTT
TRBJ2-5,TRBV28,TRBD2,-,CASSSATPGGETQYF,TGTGCCAGCAGTTCTGCAACCCCGGGAGGCGAGACCCAGTACTTC
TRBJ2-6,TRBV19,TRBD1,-,CASRPGQGAGGANVLTF,TGTGCCAGTAGACCGGGACAGGGGGCAGGGGGGGCCAACGTCCTGACTTTC
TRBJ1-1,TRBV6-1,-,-,CASNSDWDTEAFF,TGTGCCAGCAATTCTGACTGGGACACTGAAGCTTTCTTT
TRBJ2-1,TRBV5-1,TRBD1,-,CASSLVGQGGYNEQFF,TGCGCCAGCAGCTTGGTCGGACAGGGGGGCTACAATGAGCAGTTCTTC
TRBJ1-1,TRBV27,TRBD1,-,CASSAPGGFGTEAFF,TGTGCCAGCAGTGCCCCAGGGGGATTTGGCACTGAAGCTTTCTTT
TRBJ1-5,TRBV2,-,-,CASISGVHQPQHF,TGTGCCAGCATAAGCGGGGTCCATCAGCCCCAGCATTTT
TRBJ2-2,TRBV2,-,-,CASSEFGTPGTGELFF,TGTGCCAGCAGTGAGTTCGGAACGCCGGGGACCGGGGAGCTGTTTTTT
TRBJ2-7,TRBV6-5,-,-,CASSYGRAVGPYEQYF,TGTGCCAGCAGTTATGGCAGGGCTGTCGGGCCCTACGAGCAGTACTTC
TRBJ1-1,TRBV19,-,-,CASSVRGKSGAEAFF,TGTGCCAGTAGTGTTCGGGGTAAGTCGGGTGCTGAAGCTTTCTTT